The subject of this entry is one T cell receptor beta chain. The antigen is unknown. Being one base from a much bigger clone, this may be a read error. This sample includes further DNA sequences coding for the same CDR3. The data belong to a study of shared clonotypes between healthy human individuals. On the study more broadly: Three plates each covered CD4 naive and memory; CD8 naive two, CD8 memory one. Study-wide findings and caveats: Naive subsets, compared against memory subsets, generally had larger estimated richness values. Non-shared clonotypes displayed generation probabilities falling below those of clonotypes present in all four donors.

Several immunoSEQ plates received, in even portions, the genomic DNA of each subset. Method: immunoSEQ multiplex PCR; TCRdb's copy keeps in-frame clones and lacks some. The profile covers 2 million or so clones, with roughly 96% appearing a single time and more than 0.1% taken by the ten largest. CDR1 and CDR2 (germline): GTSNPN, SVGIG (reference sequence). This CDR3 spans 15 amino acids. The sequence was collected from a man younger than 30 in good health. V gene TRBV30 combines with J gene TRBJ1-5; 7 nucleotides align to TRBD1. The sequenced sample consisted of naive CD4+ T cells sorted from blood. Subset of the sample: CD45RA+ positively selected. CDR3 sequence: CAWQKGALVGQPQHF. The CDR3 DNA sequence: TGTGCCTGGCAAAAGGGGGCCCTGGTGGGACAGCCCCAGCATTTC.